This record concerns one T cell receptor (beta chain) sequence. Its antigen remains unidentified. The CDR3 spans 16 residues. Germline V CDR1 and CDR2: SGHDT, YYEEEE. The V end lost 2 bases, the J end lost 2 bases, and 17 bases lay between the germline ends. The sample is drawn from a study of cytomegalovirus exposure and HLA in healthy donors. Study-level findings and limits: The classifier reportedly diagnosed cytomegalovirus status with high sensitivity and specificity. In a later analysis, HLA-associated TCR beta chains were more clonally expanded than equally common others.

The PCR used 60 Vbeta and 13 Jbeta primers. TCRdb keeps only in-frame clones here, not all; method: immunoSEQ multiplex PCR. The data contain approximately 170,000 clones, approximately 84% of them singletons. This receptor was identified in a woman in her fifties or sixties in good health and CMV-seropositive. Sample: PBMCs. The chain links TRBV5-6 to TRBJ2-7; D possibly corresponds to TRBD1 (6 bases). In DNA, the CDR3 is TGTGCCAGCAGCTTTCTTCAGGGGTTCCCTCCCTACGAGCAGTACTTC. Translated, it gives CASSFLQGFPPYEQYF.